The 10 T cell receptor beta chains given below trace back to one sample, sequenced in a study of blood T cell repertoires in COVID-19. The repertoire was sequenced with immunoSEQ multiplex PCR; TCRdb's copy has only in-frame clones and lacks some. The repertoire consists of around 230,000 clones, with 85% occurring once and the leading ten covering less than 6.5%. Input material: peripheral blood. The receptor set was obtained from a man over 45 with COVID-19, enrolled during active disease.

The chain couples TRBV10-3 to TRBJ2-7, with 7 nucleotides matching TRBD2. The CDR3 has 14 residues. With 2 bases clipped from V and 2 bases from J, the junction kept 3 bases outside the gene matches. Germline V lookup: CDR1 ENHRY, CDR2 SYGVKD. CDR3 sequence: CAISENLAAYEQYF. DNA for the CDR3: TGTGCCATCAGTGAGAATCTAGCGGCCTACGAGCAGTACTTC.

Worth noting for this clone: This specimen includes other DNA sequences encoding the same CDR3. The chain combines TRBV7-2 with TRBJ1-2; D is unclear. V was pared by 1 base and J by 2 bases, with 5 bases between. CDR1 is SGHTA, CDR2 FQGNSA, per germline. This CDR3 is built from 13 residues. This CDR3 reads CASSLGQNYGYTF. The CDR3, as DNA: TGTGCCAGCAGCTTAGGGCAGAACTATGGCTACACCTTC.

The rearrangement joins TRBV9 to TRBJ1-5, with D uncertain. CDR3 length: 12 amino acids. V was cut by 3 bases and J by 4 bases, with 5 bases left in between. Germline CDR1 and CDR2: SGDLS and YYNGEE. As DNA, the CDR3 is TGTGCCAGCAGCGCAGAAAATCAGCCCCAGCATTTT. Translating gives CASSAENQPQHF.

About this clone: The junction does not match germline at one end; this may be a read error. The chain joins TRBV7-7 to TRBJ2-1; D may be TRBD1 (6 bases). The CDR3 spans 16 residues. Germline CDR1 SSHAT, CDR2 FNYEAQ (reference sequence). The CDR3 sequence is CASSQQGRSSYNEQFF. The CDR3 DNA reads TGTGCTAGCAGCCAACAGGGTCGCAGCTCCTACAATGAGCAGTTCTTC.

This clone was picked up one time. The chain carries TRBV30 and TRBJ2-3; the match to TRBD1 covers 7 bases. Trimming at V came to 0 bases and at J to 2 bases, leaving 8 bases not matched to a gene. Germline CDR1 GTSNPN, CDR2 SVGIG (reference sequence). The CDR3 totals 16 residues. CDR3 residues: CAWSVGGPRSTDTQYF. For the CDR3, the DNA is TGTGCCTGGAGTGTAGGGGGCCCCAGGTCCACAGATACGCAGTATTTT.

J is TRBJ1-2 and V is TRBV28; D call uncertain. This CDR3 is 13 amino acids long. The germline gives CDR1 MDHEN, CDR2 SYDVKM. V was trimmed by 5 bases and J by 6 bases, leaving 13 bases between them. For the CDR3, the DNA is TGTGCCAGCAGTCCCGGAGGGCGGAATGGCTACACCTTC. Protein product: CASSPGGRNGYTF.

The chain uses TRBV11-2 and TRBJ2-7, with 8 bases aligning to TRBD1. The CDR3 is 13 amino acids. With V trimmed by 5 bases and J by 9 bases, 9 bases remained unmatched. Looked up from germline, CDR1 is SGHAT and CDR2 is FQNNGV. The CDR3 reads CASSGQGLGGQYF. The DNA of the CDR3 is TGTGCCAGCAGCGGACAGGGTCTGGGGGGGCAGTACTTC.

The gene calls are TRBV5-1 and TRBJ2-5, with D perhaps matching TRBD2 (6 bases). V was shortened by 0 bases and J by 5 bases, with 20 bases between the two germline ends. CDR1 SGHRS and CDR2 YFSETQ come from the germline V gene. CDR3 length equals 17 residues. The CDR3 is CASSLGTRGKAGETQYF. DNA for the CDR3: TGCGCCAGCAGCTTGGGAACTCGGGGGAAGGCCGGGGAGACCCAGTACTTC.

This clone has only one observation. The chain employs TRBV7-2 and TRBJ1-5; D might be TRBD1 (6 bases). This CDR3 contains 13 residues. In germline, CDR1 is SGHTA, CDR2 FQGNSA. The V gene lost 10 bases and the J gene lost 3 bases, with 13 bases spanning the gap. The CDR3 coding sequence is TGTGCCACGAAGCAGGGGCCCAATCAGCCCCAGCATTTT. Amino acids: CATKQGPNQPQHF.

The count of this clone is one. V is TRBV5-1 and J is TRBJ2-7, with 16 bases matching TRBD2. The CDR3 loop spans 17 amino acids. CDR1 is SGHRS and CDR2 is YFSETQ in the germline V gene. J gave up 0 bases and V 4 bases, and 4 bases lay outside the gene matches. This CDR3 reads CASSQGLAGGSSYEQYF. The CDR3 bases are TGCGCCAGCAGCCAGGGACTAGCGGGGGGGAGCTCCTACGAGCAGTACTTC.